The 21 T cell receptor beta chains given below trace back to one sample, sequenced in a study of T cells in localized non-small cell lung cancer. The data were produced by immunoSEQ multiplex PCR, yet TCRdb's version contains in-frame clones alone and is incomplete. The sample records roughly 89,000 clones, approximately 90% being singletons. This specimen consisted of PBMCs, obtained before any cancer treatment. Source of these receptors: a woman between 40 and 69 years old with stage II squamous cell lung carcinoma.

The chain joins TRBV6-1 to TRBJ2-6; 9 bases match TRBD1. CDR1 is MNHNS, CDR2 SASEGT, per germline. The CDR3 spans 18 residues. The V gene end was trimmed by 3 bases and the J gene end by 4 bases; junction bases not matched to a gene: 10. The CDR3 region has the DNA TGTGCCAGCAGTGAGGGGGACAGGGTGCTTACGGGGGCCAACGTCCTGACTTTC. As protein: CASSEGDRVLTGANVLTF.

The chain is built from TRBV27 and TRBJ2-3, with D perhaps TRBD2 (6 bases). The germline V gene has CDR1 MNHEY and CDR2 SMNVEV (reference sequence). V lost 2 bases and J 2 bases, leaving 11 bases between the germline ends. The CDR3 is 15 residues long. In nucleotides, the CDR3 is TGTGCCAGCAGTTTAGGGCGGGGTATCACAGATACGCAGTATTTT. Protein sequence: CASSLGRGITDTQYF.

The genes are TRBV19 and TRBJ2-1; unclear D gene. Germline lookup yields CDR1 LNHDA and CDR2 SQIVND (reference sequence). Trimming stripped 0 bases from V and 2 bases from J, with 5 bases between. The CDR3 extends over 14 amino acids. The DNA of the CDR3 is TGTGCCAGTAGTATAGATCAGGCCTACAATGAGCAGTTCTTC. It is translated as CASSIDQAYNEQFF.

This clone was observed once. The chain uses TRBV7-9 and TRBJ2-7, with 11 bases lining up with TRBD1. Germline-derived CDR1 and CDR2 are SEHNR and FQNEAQ (reference sequence). The V segment lost 4 bases and the J segment 0 bases; nucleotides outside the gene matches: 5. CDR3 length equals 16 residues. This CDR3 reads CASSSGQGAFSYEQYF. As DNA, the CDR3 is TGTGCCAGCAGCTCAGGACAGGGGGCCTTCTCCTACGAGCAGTACTTC.

The chain combines TRBV27 with TRBJ2-7; D uncertain. The CDR3 contains 13 residues. Germline values: CDR1 MNHEY, CDR2 SMNVEV (reference sequence). Trimming removed 8 bases from V and 4 bases from J, with 15 bases in between. The chain's CDR3 is CASGQAQRYEQYF. CDR3 in DNA: TGTGCCAGCGGCCAGGCCCAACGGTACGAGCAGTACTTC.

This rearrangement joins TRBV19 to TRBJ1-5; no firm D call. The CDR3 loop spans 13 amino acids. Germline V gene sequence: CDR1 LNHDA, CDR2 SQIVND (reference sequence). V was pared by 5 bases and J by 4 bases, with 9 bases between. In nucleotides, the CDR3 is TGTGCCAGTAGTGATACAGCTAATCAGCCCCAGCATTTT. Its protein product is CASSDTANQPQHF.

The rearrangement uses TRBV9 and TRBJ2-1; TRBD2 is a possible D gene (6 bases). From germline, CDR1 is SGDLS and CDR2 YYNGEE. The length of the CDR3 is 15 residues. With 4 bases removed from V and 2 bases from J, the gap between germline ends came to 13 bases. The CDR3 protein is CASSLRLGTYNEQFF. For the CDR3, the DNA is TGTGCCAGCAGCCTCCGACTAGGTACCTACAATGAGCAGTTCTTC.

The V call is TRBV12-5, the J call TRBJ2-7; 9 bases map to TRBD1. The junction had 4 bases not matched to a gene; V was cut back by 4 bases and J by 3 bases. The CDR3 length is 14 residues. Germline V gene data show CDR1 as LGHNT and CDR2 as FRNRAP. For the CDR3, the DNA is TGTGCTAGTGGTTCGGGACAGGGTTTCTACGAGCAGTACTTC. It codes for CASGSGQGFYEQYF.

V and J are TRBV5-5 and TRBJ1-5; no firm D call. CDR3 size: 15 residues. Germline lookup yields CDR1 SGHKS and CDR2 YYEKEE (reference sequence). The V end was cut by 0 bases, the J end by 5 bases, with 12 bases between. DNA of the CDR3: TGTGCCAGCAGCTTGGGATTGGGTATAGATCAGCCCCAGCATTTT. It translates to CASSLGLGIDQPQHF.

V gene TRBV16 combines with J gene TRBJ1-2; perhaps TRBD1 as D (5 bases). Per the germline V gene, CDR1 is KGHSY and CDR2 is FQNENV. Trimming took off 0 bases at V and 6 bases at J, with 17 bases between the two ends. This CDR3 comprises 16 residues. The CDR3 is CASSQSEVQGLHGYTF. DNA of the CDR3: TGTGCCAGCAGCCAATCTGAGGTCCAGGGTCTGCATGGCTACACCTTC.

This sequence joins TRBV6-5 and TRBJ2-7, with D uncertain. The germline V gene encodes CDR1 MNHEY and CDR2 SVGAGI. Trimming removed 11 bases at V and 0 bases at J, with 11 bases between. The CDR3 consists of 12 residues. The CDR3 DNA reads as TGTGCCTCCGGGTGGAGCTCCTACGAGCAGTACTTC. This codes for CASGWSSYEQYF.

This clone was recorded a few times. Written as DNA, the CDR3 is TGTGCCAGCAGCATCCGGGCCCAAGAGACCCAGTACTTC. It is translated as CASSIRAQETQYF. V usage is TRBV11-3 and J usage is TRBJ2-5; no definite D call. V gave up 5 bases and J gave up 1 base, with 8 bases separating them. Germline V gene data show CDR1 as SGHNT and CDR2 as YENEEA. The CDR3 is made up of 13 amino acids.

The J gene is TRBJ2-3, the V gene TRBV2; TRBD2 agrees at 8 bases. Looked up from germline, CDR1 is SNHLY and CDR2 is FYNNEI. The V gene end was trimmed by 10 bases and the J gene end by 0 bases; junction bases not matched to a gene: 12. CDR3 length: 16 amino acids. The DNA for the CDR3 is TGTGCCACAAAGGGGGGGACTAGTCGTAGCACAGATACGCAGTATTTT. Translating gives CATKGGTSRSTDTQYF.

The chain employs TRBV9 and TRBJ1-3; D is unclear. V lost 1 base and J 4 bases, leaving 9 bases between the germline ends. Per germline, CDR1 SGDLS and CDR2 YYNGEE. This CDR3 spans 14 amino acids. Written as DNA, the CDR3 is TGTGCCAGCAGCGTATCCGCGGGCGGAAACACCATATATTTT. Translation gives CASSVSAGGNTIYF.

The count of this clone is one. The V and J genes are TRBV5-4 and TRBJ1-1; D is unclear. This CDR3 is built from 14 residues. V lost 0 bases, J lost 1 base, and 7 bases lay in between. CDR1 and CDR2 (germline): SGHNT, YYREEE (reference sequence). DNA for the CDR3: TGTGCCAGCAGCTTGGTAGACACGAACACTGAAGCTTTCTTT. Translation: CASSLVDTNTEAFF.

The rearrangement joins TRBV29-1 to TRBJ1-2; D gene unclear. Trimming shortened V by 2 bases and J by 1 base, and 14 bases separated the two germline ends. The CDR3 consists of 15 residues. Looked up from germline, CDR1 is SQVTM and CDR2 is ANQGSEA. The DNA for the CDR3 is TGCAGCGTTGAAACGCTGTCAGACCTTAACTATGGCTACACCTTC. This codes for CSVETLSDLNYGYTF.

This chain joins TRBV29-1 and TRBJ2-7; D is ambiguous. CDR3 length equals 12 residues. The germline CDR1 and CDR2 sequences are SQVTM and ANQGSEA. V was cut by 4 bases and J by 3 bases, with 10 bases left in between. CDR3 protein: CSVGPSNYEQYF. Here the CDR3 DNA reads TGCAGCGTTGGGCCCTCAAACTACGAGCAGTACTTC.

The chain has TRBV14 and TRBJ2-7, with D uncertain. The V end lost 4 bases, the J end lost 2 bases, and 12 bases lay between the germline ends. CDR1 and CDR2 (germline): SGHDN, FVKESK. CDR3 length: 14 residues. The CDR3 DNA is TGTGCCAGCAGCCCTCTGGACCGCCCCTACGAGCAGTACTTC. Amino acids: CASSPLDRPYEQYF.

This chain joins TRBV6-1 and TRBJ2-7; perhaps D is TRBD1 or TRBD2 (6 bases each). From germline, CDR1 is MNHNS and CDR2 SASEGT. There are 15 residues in the CDR3. Trimming stripped 2 bases from V and 1 base from J, with 12 bases between. The CDR3 reads CASSEWGDTSYEQYF. CDR3 bases: TGTGCCAGCAGTGAATGGGGGGACACTTCCTACGAGCAGTACTTC.

This chain uses TRBV19 with TRBJ1-6; 7 bases match TRBD1. Unmatched junction bases numbered 20, after V lost 5 bases and J lost 10 bases. This CDR3 spans 18 amino acids. Germline assignment: CDR1 LNHDA and CDR2 SQIVND (reference sequence). The CDR3 DNA reads as TGTGCCAGTAGTCCCGTCTCGAGGGGAGGGGGCGCTTTCTCACCCCTCCACTTT. Its protein is CASSPVSRGGGAFSPLHF.

J is TRBJ1-3 and V is TRBV5-4, with TRBD1 identical over 10 bases. The CDR3 sequence is 17 residues long. Germline lookup yields CDR1 SGHNT and CDR2 YYREEE (reference sequence). The trim removed 6 bases at V and 0 bases at J, leaving 9 bases unmatched. Written as DNA, the CDR3 is TGTGCCAGCACCCAGGGACAGGGGCGAAACTCTGGAAACACCATATATTTT. It translates to CASTQGQGRNSGNTIYF.